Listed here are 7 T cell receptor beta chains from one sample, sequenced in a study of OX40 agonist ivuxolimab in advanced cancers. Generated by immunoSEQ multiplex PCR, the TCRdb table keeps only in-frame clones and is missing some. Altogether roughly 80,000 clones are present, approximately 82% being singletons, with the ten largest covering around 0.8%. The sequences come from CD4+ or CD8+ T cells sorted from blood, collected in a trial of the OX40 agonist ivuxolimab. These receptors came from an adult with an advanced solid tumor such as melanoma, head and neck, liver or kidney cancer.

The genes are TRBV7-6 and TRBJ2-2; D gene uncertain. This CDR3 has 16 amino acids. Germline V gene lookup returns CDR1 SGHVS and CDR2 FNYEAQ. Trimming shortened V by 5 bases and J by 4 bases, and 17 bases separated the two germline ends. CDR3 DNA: TGTGCCAGCAGCCCTGGGTTGACCAAAGGCACCGGGGAGCTGTTTTTT. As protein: CASSPGLTKGTGELFF.

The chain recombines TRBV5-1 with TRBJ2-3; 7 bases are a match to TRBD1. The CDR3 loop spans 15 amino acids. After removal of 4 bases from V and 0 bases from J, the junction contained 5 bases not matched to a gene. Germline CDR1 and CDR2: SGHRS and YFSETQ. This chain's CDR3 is CASSPGQASTDTQYF. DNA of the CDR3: TGCGCCAGCAGCCCAGGACAGGCCAGCACAGATACGCAGTATTTT.

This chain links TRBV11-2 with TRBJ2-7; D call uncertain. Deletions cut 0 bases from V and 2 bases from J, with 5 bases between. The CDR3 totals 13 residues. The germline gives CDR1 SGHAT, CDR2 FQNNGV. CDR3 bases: TGTGCCAGCAGCTTAGACAGCCCCTACGAGCAGTACTTC. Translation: CASSLDSPYEQYF.

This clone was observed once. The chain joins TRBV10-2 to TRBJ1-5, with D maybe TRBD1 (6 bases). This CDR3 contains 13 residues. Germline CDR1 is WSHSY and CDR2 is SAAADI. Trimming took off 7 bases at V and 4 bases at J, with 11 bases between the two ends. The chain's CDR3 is CASTRGGNQPQHF. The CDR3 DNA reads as TGCGCCAGCACAAGGGGGGGGAATCAGCCCCAGCATTTT.

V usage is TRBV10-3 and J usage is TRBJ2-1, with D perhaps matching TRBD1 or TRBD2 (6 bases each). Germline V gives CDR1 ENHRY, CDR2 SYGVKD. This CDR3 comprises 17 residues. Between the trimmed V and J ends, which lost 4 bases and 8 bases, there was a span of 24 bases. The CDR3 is CAISASSGANLPDEQFF. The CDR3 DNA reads TGTGCCATCAGTGCGTCCTCGGGGGCTAACCTCCCAGATGAGCAGTTCTTC.

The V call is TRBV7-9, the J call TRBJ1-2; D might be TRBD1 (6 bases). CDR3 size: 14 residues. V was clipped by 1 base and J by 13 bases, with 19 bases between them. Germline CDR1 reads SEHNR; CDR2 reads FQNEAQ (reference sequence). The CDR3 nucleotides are TGTGCCAGCAGCTTAGGGGGGGCTCAATCGGTTTCCACCTTC. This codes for CASSLGGAQSVSTF.

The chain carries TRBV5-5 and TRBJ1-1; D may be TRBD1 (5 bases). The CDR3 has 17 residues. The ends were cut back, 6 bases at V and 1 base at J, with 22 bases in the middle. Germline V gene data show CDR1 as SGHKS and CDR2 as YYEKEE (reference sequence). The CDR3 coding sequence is TGTGCCAGCACTCCATCGCCCGGACAACCTTCGAACACTGAAGCTTTCTTT. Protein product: CASTPSPGQPSNTEAFF.